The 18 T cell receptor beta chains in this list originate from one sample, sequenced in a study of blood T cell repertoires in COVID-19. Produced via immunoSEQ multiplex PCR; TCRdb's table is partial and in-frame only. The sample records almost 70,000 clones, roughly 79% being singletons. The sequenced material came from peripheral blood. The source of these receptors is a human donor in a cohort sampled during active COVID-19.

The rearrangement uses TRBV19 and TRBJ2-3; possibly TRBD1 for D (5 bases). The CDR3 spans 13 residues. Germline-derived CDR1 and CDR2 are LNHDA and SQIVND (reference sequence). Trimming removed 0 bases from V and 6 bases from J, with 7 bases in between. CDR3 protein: CASSIERGDTQYF. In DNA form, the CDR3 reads TGTGCCAGTAGTATAGAAAGGGGCGATACGCAGTATTTT.

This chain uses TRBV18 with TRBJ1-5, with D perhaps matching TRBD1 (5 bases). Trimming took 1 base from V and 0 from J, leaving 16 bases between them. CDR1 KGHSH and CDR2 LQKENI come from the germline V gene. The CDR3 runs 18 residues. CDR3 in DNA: TGTGCCAGCTCACCACGACGAGGAGGGGAGGATAGCAATCAGCCCCAGCATTTT. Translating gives CASSPRRGGEDSNQPQHF.

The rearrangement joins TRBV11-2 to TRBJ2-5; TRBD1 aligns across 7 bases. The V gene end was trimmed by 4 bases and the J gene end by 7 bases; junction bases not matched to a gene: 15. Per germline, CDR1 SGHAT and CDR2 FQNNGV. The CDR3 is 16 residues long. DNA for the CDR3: TGTGCCAGCAGCTCACCGAGGGACAGTCTAATTTTGACCCAGTACTTC. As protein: CASSSPRDSLILTQYF. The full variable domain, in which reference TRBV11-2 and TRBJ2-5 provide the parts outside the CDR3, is EAGVAQSPRYKIIEKRQSVAFWCNPISGHATLYWYQQILGQGPKLLIQFQNNGVVDDSQLPKDRFSAERLKGVDSTLKIQPAKLEDSAVYLCASSSPRDSLILTQYFGPGTRLLVL.

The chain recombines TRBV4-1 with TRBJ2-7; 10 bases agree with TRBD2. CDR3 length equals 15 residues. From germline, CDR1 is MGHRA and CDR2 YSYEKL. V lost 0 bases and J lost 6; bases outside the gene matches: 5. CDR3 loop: CASSQDWVAGGEQYF. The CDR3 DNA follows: TGCGCCAGCAGCCAAGATTGGGTAGCGGGGGGCGAGCAGTACTTC.

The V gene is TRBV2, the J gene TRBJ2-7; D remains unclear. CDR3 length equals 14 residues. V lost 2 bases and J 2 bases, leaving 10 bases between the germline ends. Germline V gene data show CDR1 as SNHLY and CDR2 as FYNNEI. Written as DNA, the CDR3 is TGTGCCAGCAGTGAATGGGCAGAACCCTACGAGCAGTACTTC. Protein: CASSEWAEPYEQYF.

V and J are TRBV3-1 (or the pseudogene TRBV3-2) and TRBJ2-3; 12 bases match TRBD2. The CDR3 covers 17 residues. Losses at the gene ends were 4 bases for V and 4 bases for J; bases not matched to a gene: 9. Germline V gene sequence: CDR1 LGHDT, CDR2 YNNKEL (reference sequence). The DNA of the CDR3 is TGTGCCAGCAGCCTCTCCCTAGCGGGAGGGTCTCCAGATACGCAGTATTTT. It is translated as CASSLSLAGGSPDTQYF.

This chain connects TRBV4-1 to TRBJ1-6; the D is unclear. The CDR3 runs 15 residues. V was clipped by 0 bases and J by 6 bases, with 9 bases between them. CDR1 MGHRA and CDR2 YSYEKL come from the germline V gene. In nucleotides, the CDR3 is TGCGCCAGCAGCCAAGAGTATCCTCTTAATTCACCCCTCCACTTT. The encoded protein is CASSQEYPLNSPLHF.

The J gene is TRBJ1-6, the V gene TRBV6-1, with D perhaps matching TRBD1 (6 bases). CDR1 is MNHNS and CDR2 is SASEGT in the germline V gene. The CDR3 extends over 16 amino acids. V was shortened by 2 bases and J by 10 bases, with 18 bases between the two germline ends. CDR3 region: CASSEFRGAPWSPLHF. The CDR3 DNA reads TGTGCCAGCAGTGAATTTCGGGGGGCCCCGTGGTCACCCCTCCACTTT.

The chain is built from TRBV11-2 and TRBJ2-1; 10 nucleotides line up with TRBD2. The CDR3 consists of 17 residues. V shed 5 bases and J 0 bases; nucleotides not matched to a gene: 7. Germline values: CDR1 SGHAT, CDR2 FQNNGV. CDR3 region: CASSPTSGESSYNEQFF. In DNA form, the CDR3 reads TGTGCCAGCAGCCCCACTAGCGGGGAGAGCTCCTACAATGAGCAGTTCTTC. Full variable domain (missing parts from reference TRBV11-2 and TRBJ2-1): EAGVAQSPRYKIIEKRQSVAFWCNPISGHATLYWYQQILGQGPKLLIQFQNNGVVDDSQLPKDRFSAERLKGVDSTLKIQPAKLEDSAVYLCASSPTSGESSYNEQFFGPGTRLTVL.

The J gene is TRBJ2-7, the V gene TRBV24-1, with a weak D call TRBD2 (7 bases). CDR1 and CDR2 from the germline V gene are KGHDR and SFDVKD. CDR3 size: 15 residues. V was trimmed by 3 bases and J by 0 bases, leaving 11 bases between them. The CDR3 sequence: CATSDGGGASYEQYF. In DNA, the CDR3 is TGTGCCACCAGTGATGGAGGGGGGGCCTCCTACGAGCAGTACTTC.

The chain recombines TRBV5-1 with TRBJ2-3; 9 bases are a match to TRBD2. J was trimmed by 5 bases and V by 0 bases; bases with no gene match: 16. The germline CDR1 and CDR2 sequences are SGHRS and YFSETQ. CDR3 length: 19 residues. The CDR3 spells CASSLVLLDVAGVGDTQYF. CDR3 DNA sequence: TGCGCCAGCAGCTTGGTTCTCCTCGATGTAGCGGGAGTTGGAGATACGCAGTATTTT.

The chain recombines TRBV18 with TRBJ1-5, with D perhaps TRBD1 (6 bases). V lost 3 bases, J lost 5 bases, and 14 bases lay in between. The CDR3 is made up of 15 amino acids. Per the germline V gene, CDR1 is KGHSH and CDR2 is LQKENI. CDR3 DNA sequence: TGTGCCAGCTCACCTCAAAGGGGGAGCCATCAGCCCCAGCATTTT. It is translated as CASSPQRGSHQPQHF.

CDR3: CASSYTGVNEQFF. CDR3 nucleotide sequence: TGTGCCAGCAGTTATACAGGGGTCAATGAGCAGTTCTTC. V is TRBV6-5 and J is TRBJ2-1, with 7 bases fitting TRBD1. Trimming at V came to 3 bases and at J to 6 bases, leaving 2 bases not matched to a gene. The V gene's germline CDR1 is MNHEY and CDR2 SVGAGI. This CDR3 is built from 13 residues.

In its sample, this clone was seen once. CDR3 region: CASSSGMTEAFF. The CDR3 nucleotides are TGTGCCAGCAGCTCAGGGATGACTGAAGCTTTCTTT. The chain uses TRBV7-9 and TRBJ1-1, with a possible D match to TRBD1 (5 bases). The CDR3 spans 12 residues. Looked up from germline, CDR1 is SEHNR and CDR2 is FQNEAQ (reference sequence). V shed 4 bases and J shed 5 bases, with 8 bases lying between them. Drawing the rest from reference TRBV7-9 and TRBJ1-1, the complete variable domain is DTGVSQNPRHKITKRGQNVTFRCDPISEHNRLYWYRQTLGQGPEFLTYFQNEAQLEKSRLLSDRFSAERPKGSFSTLEIQRTEQGDSAMYLCASSSGMTEAFFGQGTRLTVV.

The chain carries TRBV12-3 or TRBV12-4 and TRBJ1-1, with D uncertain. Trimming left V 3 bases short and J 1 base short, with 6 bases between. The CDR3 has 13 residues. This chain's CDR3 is CASSFGPNTEAFF. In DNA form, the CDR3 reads TGTGCCAGCAGTTTCGGTCCGAACACTGAAGCTTTCTTT.

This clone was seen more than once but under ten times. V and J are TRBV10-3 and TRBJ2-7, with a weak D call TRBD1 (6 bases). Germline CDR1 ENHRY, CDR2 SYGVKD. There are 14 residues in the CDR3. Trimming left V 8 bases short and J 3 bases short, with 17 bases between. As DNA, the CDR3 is TGTGCCATCGCATCCGGGACAAGTATCTACGAGCAGTACTTC. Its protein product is CAIASGTSIYEQYF.

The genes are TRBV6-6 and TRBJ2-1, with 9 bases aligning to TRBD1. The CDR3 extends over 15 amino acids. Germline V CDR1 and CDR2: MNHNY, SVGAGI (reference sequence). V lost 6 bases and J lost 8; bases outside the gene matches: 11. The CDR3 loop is CASRDRDRVLYEQFF. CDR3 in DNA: TGTGCCAGCAGGGACAGGGACAGGGTACTCTATGAGCAGTTCTTC.

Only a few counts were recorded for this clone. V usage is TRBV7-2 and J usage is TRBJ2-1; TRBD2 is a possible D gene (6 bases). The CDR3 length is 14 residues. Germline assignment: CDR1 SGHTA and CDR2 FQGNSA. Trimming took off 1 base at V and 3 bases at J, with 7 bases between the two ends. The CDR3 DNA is TGTGCCAGCAGCTTAGGACTAGGCTACAATGAGCAGTTCTTC. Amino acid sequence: CASSLGLGYNEQFF.